These 21 T cell receptor beta chains share one sample of origin, sequenced in a study of OX40 agonist ivuxolimab in advanced cancers. Profiled with immunoSEQ multiplex PCR; TCRdb holds only in-frame clones, not every one. This table holds about 22,000 clones, roughly 80% found once. The material was CD4+ or CD8+ T cells sorted from blood, obtained in a trial of the OX40 agonist ivuxolimab. The receptors were gathered from an adult with an advanced solid tumor such as melanoma, head and neck, liver or kidney cancer.

The V call is TRBV7-6, the J call TRBJ1-1; the D is unclear. The V gene lost 2 bases and the J gene lost 2 bases, with 6 bases spanning the gap. The CDR3 length is 13 residues. Per germline, CDR1 SGHVS and CDR2 FNYEAQ. The CDR3 DNA follows: TGTGCCAGCAGCTTAACGGGAAACACTGAAGCTTTCTTT. Its translation is CASSLTGNTEAFF.

This clone occurred a few times. This chain joins TRBV29-1 and TRBJ2-1, with D hard to call. Germline V gene lookup returns CDR1 SQVTM and CDR2 ANQGSEA. Trimming stripped 0 bases from V and 0 bases from J, with 12 bases between. The CDR3 length is 16 residues. The DNA for the CDR3 is TGCAGCGTTGAAGAACCACCGGTGAGCTCCTACAATGAGCAGTTCTTC. This translates into CSVEEPPVSSYNEQFF.

This rearrangement joins TRBV25-1 to TRBJ2-5; D is uncertain. Between the trimmed V and J ends, which lost 1 base and 1 base, there was a span of 10 bases. Germline CDR1 and CDR2: MGHDK and SYGVNS. The CDR3 sequence is 15 residues long. The CDR3 reads CASSESIGIQETQYF. The CDR3 DNA follows: TGTGCCAGCAGTGAATCGATAGGGATCCAAGAGACCCAGTACTTC.

V usage is TRBV10-2 and J usage is TRBJ2-7, with 10 bases lining up with TRBD2. J lost 5 bases, V lost 5 bases, and 6 bases had no gene match. This CDR3 has 14 residues. Germline V gene data show CDR1 as WSHSY and CDR2 as SAAADI. The CDR3 here is CASSLGTSAHEQYF. CDR3 nucleotides: TGCGCCAGCAGTCTTGGGACTAGCGCCCACGAGCAGTACTTC.

The J gene is TRBJ2-1, the V gene TRBV4-2; 10 bases agree with TRBD2. This CDR3 contains 15 residues. J lost 7 bases, V lost 1 base, and 4 bases had no gene match. The germline V gene encodes CDR1 LGHNA and CDR2 YNFKEQ. The CDR3 protein is CASSQGLAGDNEQFF. The CDR3 nucleotides are TGTGCCAGCAGCCAAGGACTAGCGGGCGATAATGAGCAGTTCTTC.

This clone appeared once. This sequence joins TRBV28 and TRBJ2-1; D unclear. The CDR3 has 15 residues. Per the germline V gene, CDR1 is MDHEN and CDR2 is SYDVKM. The V gene lost 1 base and the J gene lost 1 base, with 8 bases spanning the gap. CDR3 in DNA: TGTGCCAGCAGTTTATTTCTGGGTTCCTACAATGAGCAGTTCTTC. This encodes CASSLFLGSYNEQFF.

The genes are TRBV5-1 and TRBJ2-1; D ambiguous. CDR3 length: 16 amino acids. The V end was cut by 0 bases, the J end by 0 bases, with 10 bases between. Germline CDR1 SGHRS, CDR2 YFSETQ. For the CDR3, the DNA is TGCGCCAGCAGCTTGGGGGCCTTCAGCTCCTACAATGAGCAGTTCTTC. It is translated as CASSLGAFSSYNEQFF. The full variable domain, completed using reference TRBV5-1 and TRBJ2-1, is KAGVTQTPRYLIKTRGQQVTLSCSPISGHRSVSWYQQTPGQGLQFLFEYFSETQRNKGNFPGRFSGRQFSNSRSEMNVSTLELGDSALYLCASSLGAFSSYNEQFFGPGTRLTVL.

V gene TRBV15 combines with J gene TRBJ1-1; D not resolved. CDR1 LNHNV and CDR2 YYDKDF come from the germline V gene (reference sequence). The V and J ends lost 0 bases and 6 bases respectively, with 11 bases between them. The CDR3 has 14 residues. CDR3 region: CATSRDHEVPEAFF. CDR3 nucleotides: TGTGCCACCAGCAGAGATCACGAGGTCCCTGAAGCTTTCTTT.

About this clone: This sample includes further DNA sequences coding for the same CDR3. The chain joins TRBV7-2 to TRBJ2-1; no firm D call. The CDR3 length is 14 residues. CDR1 and CDR2 (germline): SGHTA, FQGNSA. With 1 base removed from V and 7 bases from J, the gap between germline ends came to 11 bases. CDR3 DNA: TGTGCCAGCAGCTTAGATCCCGAATATAATGAGCAGTTCTTC. Translated, it gives CASSLDPEYNEQFF. Supplemented by reference TRBV7-2 and TRBJ2-1, the full variable domain reads GAGVSQSPSNKVTEKGKDVELRCDPISGHTALYWYRQSLGQGLEFLIYFQGNSAPDKSGLPSDRFSAERTGGSVSTLTIQRTQQEDSAVYLCASSLDPEYNEQFFGPGTRLTVL.

CDR3 amino acids: CASSFVRIEKLFF. The CDR3 nucleotides are TGTGCCAGCAGCTTCGTGCGGATTGAAAAACTGTTTTTT. V usage is TRBV7-9 and J usage is TRBJ1-4; D unclear. Germline CDR1 reads SEHNR; CDR2 reads FQNEAQ (reference sequence). V was shortened by 3 bases and J by 7 bases, with 9 bases between the two germline ends. The CDR3 consists of 13 residues. The entire variable domain, with the rest obtained from reference TRBV7-9 and TRBJ1-4, is as follows: DTGVSQNPRHKITKRGQNVTFRCDPISEHNRLYWYRQTLGQGPEFLTYFQNEAQLEKSRLLSDRFSAERPKGSFSTLEIQRTEQGDSAMYLCASSFVRIEKLFFGSGTQLSVL.

The chain carries TRBV7-8 and TRBJ1-2; a possible D gene is TRBD1 (5 bases). The CDR3 has 15 residues. V was pared by 5 bases and J by 2 bases, with 15 bases between. The germline CDR1 and CDR2 sequences are SGHVS and FQNEAQ. DNA for the CDR3: TGTGCCAGCAGCCCAGGGCCTAAGGGGAACTATGGCTACACCTTC. It yields the protein CASSPGPKGNYGYTF.

DNA for the CDR3: TGTGCCAGCACCACGTGGGACAGGGATACTGAAGCTTTCTTT. Its translation: CASTTWDRDTEAFF. This sequence joins TRBV28 and TRBJ1-1, with 9 bases identical to TRBD1. The CDR3 sequence is 14 residues long. Trimming removed 7 bases from V and 5 bases from J; junction bases left unmatched: 8. Germline V gene lookup returns CDR1 MDHEN and CDR2 SYDVKM. Based on the CDR3 plus reference TRBV28 and TRBJ1-1, the full variable domain is DVKVTQSSRYLVKRTGEKVFLECVQDMDHENMFWYRQDPGLGLRLIYFSYDVKMKEKGDIPEGYSVSREKKERFSLILESASTNQTSMYLCASTTWDRDTEAFFGQGTRLTVV.

J is TRBJ2-3 and V is TRBV6-5; D perhaps matches TRBD2 (6 bases). Trimming pared 6 bases from V and 6 bases from J, leaving 19 bases between. The germline gives CDR1 MNHEY, CDR2 SVGAGI. The CDR3 runs to 15 residues. The CDR3 bases are TGTGCCAGCAGCCCCCTAGGGACTCCCGGGGATACGCAGTATTTT. Amino acid sequence: CASSPLGTPGDTQYF.

This chain links TRBV5-1 with TRBJ2-2, with D unclear. Germline values: CDR1 SGHRS, CDR2 YFSETQ. Trimming stripped 2 bases from V and 2 bases from J, with 10 bases between. The CDR3 contains 15 residues. DNA of the CDR3: TGCGCCAGCAGCTTCGGAGCGACCAACACCGGGGAGCTGTTTTTT. The encoded protein is CASSFGATNTGELFF.

The chain is built from TRBV7-9 and TRBJ1-2; D call uncertain. This CDR3 region has 13 residues. Germline V gene sequence: CDR1 SEHNR, CDR2 FQNEAQ (reference sequence). V shed 5 bases and J shed 3 bases, with 10 bases lying between them. In nucleotides, the CDR3 is TGTGCCAGCAGCAGACCCGGGGACTATGGCTACACCTTC. It codes for CASSRPGDYGYTF.

The J gene is TRBJ1-5, the V gene TRBV21-1; TRBD1, the table's D call, was not compared with the DNA. TRBV21-1 is annotated as a pseudogene. This CDR3 has 19 residues. DNA of the CDR3: TGTGCCAGCAGCAGGGGGGACAGAACCTCTTTCCTTAGCAATCAGCCCCAGCATTTT. It specifies CASSRGDRTSFLSNQPQHF.

A word on this clone: Other DNA sequences of this sample code for an identical CDR3. CDR3 residues: CASSPSGAYNEQFF. The CDR3, as DNA: TGCGCCAGCAGCCCATCAGGAGCTTACAATGAGCAGTTCTTC. The chain uses TRBV5-1 and TRBJ2-1; D call uncertain. Trimming left V 4 bases short and J 4 bases short, with 12 bases between. In germline, CDR1 is SGHRS, CDR2 YFSETQ. The CDR3 is 14 amino acids. Supplemented by reference TRBV5-1 and TRBJ2-1, the full variable domain reads KAGVTQTPRYLIKTRGQQVTLSCSPISGHRSVSWYQQTPGQGLQFLFEYFSETQRNKGNFPGRFSGRQFSNSRSEMNVSTLELGDSALYLCASSPSGAYNEQFFGPGTRLTVL.

This chain connects TRBV2 to TRBJ2-3; the match to TRBD1 covers 8 bases. The CDR3 sequence is 14 residues long. Looked up from germline, CDR1 is SNHLY and CDR2 is FYNNEI. With V trimmed by 6 bases and J by 5 bases, 7 bases remained unmatched. CDR3: CASSAGTGGDTQYF. In DNA form, the CDR3 reads TGTGCCAGCAGCGCCGGGACAGGAGGAGATACGCAGTATTTT.

The chain is built from TRBV5-1 and TRBJ2-7; D is perhaps TRBD1 (6 bases). V was trimmed by 2 bases and J by 7 bases, leaving 16 bases between them. The CDR3 extends over 14 amino acids. The germline CDR1 and CDR2 sequences are SGHRS and YFSETQ. CDR3 sequence reads: CASSFTGQGREQYF. The CDR3 region has the DNA TGCGCCAGCAGCTTTACGGGACAAGGTAGGGAGCAGTACTTC.

The chain has TRBV2 and TRBJ2-1, with 10 bases lining up with TRBD1. CDR3 length: 15 residues. Germline V gene sequence: CDR1 SNHLY, CDR2 FYNNEI. Trimming took 6 bases from V and 2 from J; bases not matched to a gene: 4. The DNA of the CDR3 is TGTGCCAGCAGCCCGGGACAGGGGACCTACAATGAGCAGTTCTTC. It is translated as CASSPGQGTYNEQFF.

This clone has a single count. V is TRBV5-5 and J is TRBJ2-3; 9 bases map to TRBD1. Trimming cost V 4 bases and J 3 bases; bases outside gene matches: 12. Germline CDR1 reads SGHKS; CDR2 reads YYEKEE (reference sequence). The CDR3 totals 17 residues. CDR3 loop: CASSLLFDRGLTDTQYF. DNA for the CDR3: TGTGCCAGCAGCCTCCTTTTCGACAGGGGGTTGACAGATACGCAGTATTTT.